The present T cell receptor (beta chain) was sequenced within a study of T cells in Graves' hyperthyroidism and ophthalmopathy. Regarding the study as a whole: Classification by a 13 V-J model distinguished ophthalmopathy from stable hyperthyroidism.

It was RNA transcripts that yielded the amplified TCR beta CDR3 regions. When the TCR CDR3 underwent first-round RT-PCR, the HTBI primer set was used. Each CDR3 protein is one row after TCRdb ran MiXCR on the multiplex PCR reads. The repertoire holds hundreds of thousands of distinct CDR3 sequences, with 15% to 19% as singletons. Stability of Graves' hyperthyroidism was defined as absent ophthalmopathy progression within 18 months. Uncontrolled infections, other autoimmune diseases, pregnancy or lactation led to exclusion of patients. This clonotype has a count of ten or more. Its cognate antigen is unknown. The CDR3 spans 13 residues. V was cut by 5 bases and J by 6 bases, with 12 bases left in between. From germline, CDR1 is KGHSH and CDR2 LQKENI.

This TCR derives from a woman aged 18-29 years with Graves' hyperthyroidism. This rearrangement joins TRBV18 to TRBJ2-3; no definite D call. The material sequenced was blood. The CDR3 DNA follows: TGTGCCAGCTCAATCATCCCTAGGGATACGCAGTATTTT. Its protein is CASSIIPRDTQYF.